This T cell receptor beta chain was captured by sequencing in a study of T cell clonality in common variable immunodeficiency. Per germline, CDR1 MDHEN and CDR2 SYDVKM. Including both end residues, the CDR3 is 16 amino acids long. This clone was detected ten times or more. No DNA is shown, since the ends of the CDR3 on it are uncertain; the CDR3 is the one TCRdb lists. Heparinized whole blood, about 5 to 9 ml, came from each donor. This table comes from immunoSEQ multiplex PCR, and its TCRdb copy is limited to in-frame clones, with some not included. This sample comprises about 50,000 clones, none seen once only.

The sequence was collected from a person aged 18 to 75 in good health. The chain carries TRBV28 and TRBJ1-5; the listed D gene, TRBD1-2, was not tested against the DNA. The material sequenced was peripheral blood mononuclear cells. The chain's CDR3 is CASSTSGKIGNQPQHF.